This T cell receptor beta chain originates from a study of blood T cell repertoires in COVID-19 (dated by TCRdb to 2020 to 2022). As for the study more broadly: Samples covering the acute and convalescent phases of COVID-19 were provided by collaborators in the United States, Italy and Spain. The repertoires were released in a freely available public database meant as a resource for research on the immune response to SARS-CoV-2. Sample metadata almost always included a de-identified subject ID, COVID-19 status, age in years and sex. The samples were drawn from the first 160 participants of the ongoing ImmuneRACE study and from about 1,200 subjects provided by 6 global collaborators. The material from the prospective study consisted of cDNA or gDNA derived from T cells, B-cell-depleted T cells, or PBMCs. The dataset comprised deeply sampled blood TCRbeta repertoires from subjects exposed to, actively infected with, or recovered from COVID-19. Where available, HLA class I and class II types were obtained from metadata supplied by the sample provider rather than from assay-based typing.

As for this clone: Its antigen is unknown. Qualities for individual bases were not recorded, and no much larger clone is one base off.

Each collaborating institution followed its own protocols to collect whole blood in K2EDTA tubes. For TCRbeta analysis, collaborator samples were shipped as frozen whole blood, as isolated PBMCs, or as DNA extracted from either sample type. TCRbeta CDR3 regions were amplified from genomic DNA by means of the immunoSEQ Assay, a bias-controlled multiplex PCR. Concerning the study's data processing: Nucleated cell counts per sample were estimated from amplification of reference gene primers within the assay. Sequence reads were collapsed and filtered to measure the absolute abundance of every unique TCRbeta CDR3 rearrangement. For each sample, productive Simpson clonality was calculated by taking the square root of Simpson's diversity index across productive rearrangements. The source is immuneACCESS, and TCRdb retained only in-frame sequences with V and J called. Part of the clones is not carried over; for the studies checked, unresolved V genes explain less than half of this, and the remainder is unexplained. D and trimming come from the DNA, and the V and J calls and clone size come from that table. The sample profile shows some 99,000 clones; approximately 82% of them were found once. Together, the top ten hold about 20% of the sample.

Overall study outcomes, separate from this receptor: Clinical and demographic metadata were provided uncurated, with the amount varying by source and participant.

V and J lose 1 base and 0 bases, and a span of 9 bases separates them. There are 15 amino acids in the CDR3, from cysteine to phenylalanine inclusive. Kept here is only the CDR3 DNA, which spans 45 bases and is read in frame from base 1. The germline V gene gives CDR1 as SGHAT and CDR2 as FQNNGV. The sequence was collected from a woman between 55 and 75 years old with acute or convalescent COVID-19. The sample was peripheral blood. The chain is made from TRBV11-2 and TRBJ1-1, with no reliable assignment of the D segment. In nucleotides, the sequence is TGTGCCAGCAGCTTAGCGAGTCGAGTGAACACTGAAGCTTTCTTT. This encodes CASSLASRVNTEAFF. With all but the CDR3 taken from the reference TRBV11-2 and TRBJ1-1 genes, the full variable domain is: EAGVAQSPRYKIIEKRQSVAFWCNPISGHATLYWYQQILGQGPKLLIQFQNNGVVDDSQLPKDRFSAERLKGVDSTLKIQPAKLEDSAVYLCASSLASRVNTEAFFGQGTRLTVV.